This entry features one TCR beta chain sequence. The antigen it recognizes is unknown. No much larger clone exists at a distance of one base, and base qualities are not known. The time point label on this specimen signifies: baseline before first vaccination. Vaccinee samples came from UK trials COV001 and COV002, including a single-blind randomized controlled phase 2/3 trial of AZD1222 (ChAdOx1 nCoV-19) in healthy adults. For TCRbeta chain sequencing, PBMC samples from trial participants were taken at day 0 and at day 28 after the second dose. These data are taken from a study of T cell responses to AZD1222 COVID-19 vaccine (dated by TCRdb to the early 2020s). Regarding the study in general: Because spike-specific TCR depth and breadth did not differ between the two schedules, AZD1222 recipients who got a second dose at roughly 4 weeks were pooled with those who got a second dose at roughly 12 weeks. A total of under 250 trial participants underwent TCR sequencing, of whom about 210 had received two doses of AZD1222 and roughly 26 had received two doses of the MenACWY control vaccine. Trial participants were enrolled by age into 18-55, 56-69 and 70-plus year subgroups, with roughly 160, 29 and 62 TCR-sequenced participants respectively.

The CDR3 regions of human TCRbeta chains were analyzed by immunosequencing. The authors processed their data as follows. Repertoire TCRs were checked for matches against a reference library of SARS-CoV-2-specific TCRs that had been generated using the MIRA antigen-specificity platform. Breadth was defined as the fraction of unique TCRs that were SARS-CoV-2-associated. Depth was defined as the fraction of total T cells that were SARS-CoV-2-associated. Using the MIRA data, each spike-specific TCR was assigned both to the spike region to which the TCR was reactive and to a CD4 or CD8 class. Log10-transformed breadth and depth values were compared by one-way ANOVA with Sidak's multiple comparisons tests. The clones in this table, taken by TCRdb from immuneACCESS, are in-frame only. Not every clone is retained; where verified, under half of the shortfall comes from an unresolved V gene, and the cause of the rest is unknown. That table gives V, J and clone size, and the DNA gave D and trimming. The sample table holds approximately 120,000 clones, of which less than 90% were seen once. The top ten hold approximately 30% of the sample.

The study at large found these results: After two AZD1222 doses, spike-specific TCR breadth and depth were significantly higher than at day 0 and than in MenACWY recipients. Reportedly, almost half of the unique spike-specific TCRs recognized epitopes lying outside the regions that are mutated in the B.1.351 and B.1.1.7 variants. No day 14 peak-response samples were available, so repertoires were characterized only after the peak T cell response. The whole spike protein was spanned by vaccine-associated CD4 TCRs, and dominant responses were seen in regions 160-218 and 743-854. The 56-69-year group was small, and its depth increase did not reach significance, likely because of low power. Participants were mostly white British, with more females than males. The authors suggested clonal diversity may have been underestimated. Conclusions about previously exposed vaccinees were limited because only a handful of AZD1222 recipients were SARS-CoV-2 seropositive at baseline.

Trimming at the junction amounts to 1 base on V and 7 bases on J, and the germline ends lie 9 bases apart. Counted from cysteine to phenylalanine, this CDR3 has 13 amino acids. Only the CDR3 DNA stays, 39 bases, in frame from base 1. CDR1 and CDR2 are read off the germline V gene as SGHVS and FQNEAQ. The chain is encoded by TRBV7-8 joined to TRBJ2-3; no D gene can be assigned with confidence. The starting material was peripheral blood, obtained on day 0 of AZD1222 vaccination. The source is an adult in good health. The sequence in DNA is TGTGCCAGCAGCTTAGTTTCGGGTAATACGCAGTATTTT. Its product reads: CASSLVSGNTQYF.